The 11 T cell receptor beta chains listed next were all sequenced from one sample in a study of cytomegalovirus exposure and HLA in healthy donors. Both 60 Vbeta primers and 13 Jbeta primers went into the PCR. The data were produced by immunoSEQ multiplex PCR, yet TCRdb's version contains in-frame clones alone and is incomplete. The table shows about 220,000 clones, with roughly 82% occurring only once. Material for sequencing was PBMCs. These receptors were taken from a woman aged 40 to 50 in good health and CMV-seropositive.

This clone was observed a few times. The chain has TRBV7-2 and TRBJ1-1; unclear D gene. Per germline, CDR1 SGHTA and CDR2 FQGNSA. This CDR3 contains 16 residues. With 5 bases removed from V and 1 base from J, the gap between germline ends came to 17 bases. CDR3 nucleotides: TGTGCCAGCAGCCCCCGGGTCCCCACGTGGAACACTGAAGCTTTCTTT. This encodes CASSPRVPTWNTEAFF.

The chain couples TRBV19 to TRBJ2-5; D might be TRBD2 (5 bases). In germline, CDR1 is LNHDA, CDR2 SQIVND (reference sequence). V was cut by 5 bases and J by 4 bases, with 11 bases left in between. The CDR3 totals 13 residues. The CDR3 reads CASSPAGAETQYF. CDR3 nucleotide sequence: TGTGCCAGTAGTCCCGCGGGTGCAGAGACCCAGTACTTC.

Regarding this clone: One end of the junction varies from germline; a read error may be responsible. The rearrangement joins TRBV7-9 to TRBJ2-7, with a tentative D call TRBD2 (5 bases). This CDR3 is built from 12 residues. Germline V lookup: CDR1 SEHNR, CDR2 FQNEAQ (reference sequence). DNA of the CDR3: TGTTCCAGCAGCTTTAGTGCGGGTGAGCAGTACTTC. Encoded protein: CSSSFSAGEQYF.

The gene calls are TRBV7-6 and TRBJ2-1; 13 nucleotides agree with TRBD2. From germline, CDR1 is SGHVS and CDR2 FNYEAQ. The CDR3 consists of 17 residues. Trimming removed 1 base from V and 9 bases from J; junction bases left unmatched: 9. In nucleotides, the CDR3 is TGTGCCAGCAGCTTAGAGACTAGCGGGAGGATGGGGTCTGAGCAGTTCTTC. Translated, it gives CASSLETSGRMGSEQFF.

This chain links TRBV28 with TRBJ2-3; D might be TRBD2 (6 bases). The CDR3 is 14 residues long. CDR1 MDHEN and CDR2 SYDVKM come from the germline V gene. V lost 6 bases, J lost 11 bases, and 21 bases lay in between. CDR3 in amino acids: CASRELGGPRGQYF. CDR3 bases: TGTGCCAGCAGAGAGCTGGGGGGTCCCAGAGGGCAGTATTTT.

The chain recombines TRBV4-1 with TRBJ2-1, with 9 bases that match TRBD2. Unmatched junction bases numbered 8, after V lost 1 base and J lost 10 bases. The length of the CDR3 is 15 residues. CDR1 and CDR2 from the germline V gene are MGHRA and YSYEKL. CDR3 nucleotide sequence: TGCGCCAGCAGCCAAGGACTAGCGGTCTTCTCCGAGCAGTTCTTC. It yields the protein CASSQGLAVFSEQFF.

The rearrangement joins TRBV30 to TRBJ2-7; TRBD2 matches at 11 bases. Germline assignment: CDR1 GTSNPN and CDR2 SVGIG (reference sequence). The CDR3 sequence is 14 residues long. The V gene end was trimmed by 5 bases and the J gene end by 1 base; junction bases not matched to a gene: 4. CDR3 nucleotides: TGTGCCTGGTCAGGACTAGCGGGTTCCTACGAGCAGTACTTC. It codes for CAWSGLAGSYEQYF. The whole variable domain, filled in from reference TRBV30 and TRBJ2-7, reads SQTIHQWPATLVQPVGSPLSLECTVEGTSNPNLYWYRQAAGRGLQLLFYSVGIGQISSEVPQNLSASRPQDRQFILSSKKLLLSDSGFYLCAWSGLAGSYEQYFGPGTRLTVT.

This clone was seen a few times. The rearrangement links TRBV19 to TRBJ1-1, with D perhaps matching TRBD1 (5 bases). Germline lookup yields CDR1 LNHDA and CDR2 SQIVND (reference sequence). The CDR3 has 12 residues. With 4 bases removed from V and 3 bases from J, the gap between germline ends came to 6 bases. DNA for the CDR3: TGTGCCAGTAGTACCAGGGACACTGAAGCTTTCTTT. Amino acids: CASSTRDTEAFF.

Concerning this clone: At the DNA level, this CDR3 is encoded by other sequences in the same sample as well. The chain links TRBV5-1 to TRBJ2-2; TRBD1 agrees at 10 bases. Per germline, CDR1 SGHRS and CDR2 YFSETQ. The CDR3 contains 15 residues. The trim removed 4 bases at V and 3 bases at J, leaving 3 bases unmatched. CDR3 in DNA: TGCGCCAGCAGCCCAGGACAGGGGGACACCGGGGAGCTGTTTTTT. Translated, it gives CASSPGQGDTGELFF.

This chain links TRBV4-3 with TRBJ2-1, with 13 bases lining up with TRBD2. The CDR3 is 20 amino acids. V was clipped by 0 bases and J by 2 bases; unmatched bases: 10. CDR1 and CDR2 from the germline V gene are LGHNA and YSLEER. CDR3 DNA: TGCGCCAGCAGCCAAGATGGGACTAGCGGGAATTTTTGGACCTACAATGAGCAGTTCTTC. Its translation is CASSQDGTSGNFWTYNEQFF.

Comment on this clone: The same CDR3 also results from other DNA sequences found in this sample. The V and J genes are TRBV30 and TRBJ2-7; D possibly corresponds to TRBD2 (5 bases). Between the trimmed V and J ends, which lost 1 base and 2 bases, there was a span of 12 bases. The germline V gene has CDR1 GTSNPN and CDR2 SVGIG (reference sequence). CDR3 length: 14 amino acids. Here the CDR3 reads CAWSERLAPYEQYF. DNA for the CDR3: TGTGCCTGGAGTGAAAGGCTAGCTCCCTACGAGCAGTACTTC.